This T cell receptor beta chain came from a study of cytomegalovirus exposure and HLA in healthy donors. As concerns this clone: As yet, its antigen is unknown.

Study findings and constraints: It was reportedly the case that the classifier diagnosed cytomegalovirus status with high specificity and sensitivity. The authors enumerated over 150 TCR beta chains as linked to cytomegalovirus. Later on, an analysis tied approximately 17,000 TCR beta sequences to HLA alleles at 0.05 false discovery rate.

The PCR was carried out with 60 Vbeta primers and 13 Jbeta primers. Authors' processing steps: Tens of millions of unique TCR beta chains, roughly 10 million shared, were counted in a later analysis. Profiling relied on immunoSEQ multiplex PCR, and the TCRdb table lists in-frame clones only, not all of them. Clone size and V and J calls were adopted from that table, with D and trimming inferred from the DNA. The table records approximately 110,000 clones, about four fifths of them present only once. The TCR sequence derives from a man aged 40-49 years in good health and CMV-seronegative. The source material was PBMCs.

CDR3 in DNA: TGCGCCAGCAGCCCACAGGGGGCTGATAATTCACCCCTCCACTTT. Protein: CASSPQGADNSPLHF. The chain recombines TRBV5-1 with TRBJ1-6; 9 nucleotides align to TRBD1. Germline lookup yields CDR1 SGHRS and CDR2 YFSETQ. The CDR3 length is 15 residues. Trimming took 4 bases from V and 5 from J; bases not matched to a gene: 4.